This T cell receptor (beta chain) was sequenced in a study of OX40 agonist ivuxolimab in advanced cancers. This clone was observed a few times. This sample also contains other DNA sequences that code for the same CDR3. The V gene's germline CDR1 is MGHRA and CDR2 YSYEKL. Trimming pared 2 bases from V and 0 bases from J, leaving 7 bases between. The CDR3 has 14 residues. At baseline, cycle 4 day 1, and cycle 7 day 1, blood was sampled. Only in-frame clones appear in the TCRdb table, and some are missing; sequencing was by immunoSEQ multiplex PCR. The sample includes around 13,000 clones, about two thirds of them seen just once.

This TCR derives from an adult with an advanced solid tumor such as melanoma, head and neck, liver or kidney cancer. Sample: CD4+ or CD8+ T cells sorted from blood, taken in a trial of the OX40 agonist ivuxolimab. The chain carries TRBV4-1 and TRBJ2-5; tentatively, D is TRBD1 (5 bases). Written as DNA, the CDR3 is TGCGCCAGCAGCCAATACAGGTACCAAGAGACCCAGTACTTC. Its translation is CASSQYRYQETQYF.